This entry features one TCR beta chain sequence. Its antigen is currently unknown. Profiling relied on immunoSEQ multiplex PCR, and the TCRdb table lists in-frame clones only, not all of them. The sample has roughly 58,000 clones; about 93% are singletons. This entry is derived from a study of OX40 agonist ivuxolimab in advanced cancers. Points from the study as a whole: Expanded clones were, on average, more numerous among CD8+ T cells than CD4+.

Blood sampling was done at baseline, cycle 4 day 1, and cycle 7 day 1. Trimming pared 2 bases from V and 6 bases from J, leaving 12 bases between. Germline-derived CDR1 and CDR2 are MNHEY and SVGAGI. The CDR3 consists of 14 residues. V and J are TRBV6-5 and TRBJ2-3; D is possibly TRBD1 or TRBD2 (7 bases each). The input for sequencing was CD4+ or CD8+ T cells sorted from blood, taken in a trial of the OX40 agonist ivuxolimab. This TCR was recovered from an adult with an advanced solid tumor such as melanoma, head and neck, liver or kidney cancer. The DNA of the CDR3 is TGTGCCAGCAGTTACCCCCAGGGGGGGGATACGCAGTATTTT. Protein product: CASSYPQGGDTQYF.